This TCR beta chain was found in a study of T cells in Graves' hyperthyroidism and ophthalmopathy. In the study overall: Before treatment of any kind, peripheral blood was taken at initial diagnosis.

Not enrolled were patients with uncontrolled infection, other autoimmune disease, pregnancy or lactation. The CDR3 sequence is 12 residues long. With 5 bases removed from V and 3 bases from J, the gap between germline ends came to 7 bases. Germline CDR1 reads SEHNR; CDR2 reads FQNEAQ (reference sequence). The study's findings and limits: Appearing also in blood were most of the thyroid clonotypes expanded above 0.001. It was a median approximately 7.1 months before onset that the model predicted ophthalmopathy.

Amplified regions were TCR beta CDR3 sequences from RNA transcripts. HTBI primers drove first-round RT-PCR of the TCR CDR3. TCRdb used MiXCR to reprocess the multiplex PCR reads, holding one entry per CDR3 protein. The table shows more than 300,000 distinct CDR3 sequences, with approximately 18% occurring only once. Concerning this clonotype itself: What it binds is not known.

The clonotype was recovered from a woman aged 25 to 39 with Graves' hyperthyroidism that later progressed to Graves' ophthalmopathy. The V call is TRBV7-9, the J call TRBJ2-5, with D possibly TRBD2 on 5 matching bases. What was sequenced was blood. CDR3 sequence: CASSRGKETQYF. The CDR3, as DNA: TGTGCCAGCAGCCGAGGGAAAGAGACCCAGTACTTC.